Each of the 24 T cell receptor beta chains below was sequenced from the same sample in a study of blood T cell repertoires in COVID-19. TCRdb keeps only in-frame clones here, not all; method: immunoSEQ multiplex PCR. The repertoire includes 150,000 to 200,000 clones, over 75% of them detected once, and 5% to 8.5% sits in the top ten. The sequencing sample was made of peripheral blood. The receptors originated from an older man with active or convalescent COVID-19.

The V and J genes are TRBV3-1 (or the pseudogene TRBV3-2) and TRBJ1-1, with D perhaps TRBD1 (6 bases). Between the trimmed V and J ends, which lost 1 base and 10 bases, there was a span of 10 bases. In germline, CDR1 is LGHDT, CDR2 YNNKEL (reference sequence). The CDR3 is 12 amino acids. Here the CDR3 reads CASSQGTVGAFF. The CDR3 nucleotides read TGTGCCAGCAGCCAAGGGACAGTCGGAGCTTTCTTT.

The chain couples TRBV9 to TRBJ1-2; 9 bases fit TRBD1. The trim removed 2 bases at V and 8 bases at J, leaving 7 bases unmatched. CDR3 length: 14 amino acids. Germline CDR1 is SGDLS and CDR2 is YYNGEE. The CDR3 region is CASSVGDRVRGYTF. The CDR3 DNA is TGTGCCAGCAGCGTTGGGGACAGGGTGCGAGGCTACACCTTC.

The chain recombines TRBV10-3 with TRBJ2-3, with 10 positions matching TRBD2. This CDR3 is built from 15 residues. CDR1 is ENHRY, CDR2 SYGVKD, per germline. CDR3 sequence (DNA): TGTGCGGTGGGGGCTAGCGGGGGAACGACAGATACGCAGTATTTT. This gives the protein CAVGASGGTTDTQYF.

V and J are TRBV7-8 and TRBJ1-1; tentatively, D is TRBD1 (5 bases). V gave up 1 base and J gave up 8 bases, with 17 bases separating them. Germline-derived CDR1 and CDR2 are SGHVS and FQNEAQ. The length of the CDR3 is 15 residues. The DNA for the CDR3 is TGTGCCAGCAGCTTAGATCAGGGATTCATCTCCGAAGCTTTCTTT. This gives the protein CASSLDQGFISEAFF.

This clone was detected a few times. V usage is TRBV10-1 and J usage is TRBJ1-3; D unclear. The germline V and J ends were trimmed by 3 bases and 9 bases, with 12 bases remaining between them. Germline V gives CDR1 WNHNN, CDR2 SYGVQD (reference sequence). CDR3 length equals 13 residues. The CDR3: CASSDRAGGTIYF. The CDR3 bases are TGCGCCAGCAGTGATCGAGCCGGCGGCACCATATATTTT.

The gene calls are TRBV30 and TRBJ1-1; TRBD1 matches at 8 bases. This CDR3 spans 13 amino acids. The V segment lost 0 bases and the J segment 10 bases; nucleotides outside the gene matches: 7. CDR1 is GTSNPN, CDR2 SVGIG, per germline (reference sequence). CDR3 protein: CAWSVQGDLGAFF. In DNA, the CDR3 is TGTGCCTGGAGTGTACAGGGGGATTTGGGAGCTTTCTTT.

The V and J genes are TRBV6-6 and TRBJ1-5, with a tentative D call TRBD1 (6 bases). Trimming removed 2 bases from V and 5 bases from J, with 16 bases in between. The CDR3 extends over 16 amino acids. The germline CDR1 and CDR2 sequences are MNHNY and SVGAGI (reference sequence). CDR3 sequence: CASSYPNDRRDQPQHF. The CDR3 region has the DNA TGTGCCAGCAGTTACCCCAATGACAGGCGAGATCAGCCCCAGCATTTT.

CDR3 loop: CASSQDGKPGQLAFF. In DNA, the CDR3 is TGTGCCAGCAGCCAAGATGGTAAACCGGGACAGTTAGCTTTCTTT. The chain links TRBV14 to TRBJ1-1; 7 nucleotides line up with TRBD1. The V and J ends lost 0 bases and 10 bases, in that order; junction bases with no gene match: 11. Germline loops: CDR1 SGHDN, CDR2 FVKESK. CDR3 length: 15 residues.

The genes are TRBV23-1 and TRBJ1-3, with TRBD1 as a possible D gene (5 bases). TRBV23-1 is reported as an ORF; its role is uncertain. The CDR3 spans 13 residues. The V end was cut by 7 bases, the J end by 4 bases, with 11 bases between. The CDR3: CASKRGDGNTIYF. The DNA of the CDR3 is TGCGCCAGCAAACGGGGGGACGGAAACACCATATATTTT.

Relative to its sample, this clone is medium-sized. V is TRBV18 and J is TRBJ1-1; no clear D gene. Deletions cut 7 bases from V and 1 base from J, with 13 bases between. The CDR3 sequence is 14 residues long. CDR1 and CDR2 (germline): KGHSH, LQKENI. The CDR3 reads CASFRSAGNTEAFF. CDR3 nucleotides: TGTGCCAGCTTCAGGAGCGCGGGGAACACTGAAGCTTTCTTT.

V usage is TRBV21-1 and J usage is TRBJ2-1; TRBD2, the table's D call, was not compared with the DNA. TRBV21-1 corresponds to a pseudogene. The CDR3 has 12 residues. For the CDR3, the DNA is TGTGCCAGCAGCAAACAACTAGGCGAGCAGTTCTTC. Amino acid sequence: CASSKQLGEQFF.

This chain connects TRBV11-3 to TRBJ2-5, with 7 bases that match TRBD1. The CDR3 is made up of 17 amino acids. Germline-derived CDR1 and CDR2 are SGHNT and YENEEA. After removal of 4 bases from V and 0 bases from J, the junction contained 11 bases not matched to a gene. The CDR3 loop reads CASSSGKTGSYQETQYF. The CDR3 DNA reads TGTGCCAGCAGCTCGGGAAAGACAGGGTCTTACCAAGAGACCCAGTACTTC.

The chain recombines TRBV3-1 (or the pseudogene TRBV3-2) with TRBJ2-6; D call uncertain. Looked up from germline, CDR1 is LGHDT and CDR2 is YNNKEL (reference sequence). V was shortened by 4 bases and J by 4 bases, with 11 bases between the two germline ends. The CDR3 loop spans 15 amino acids. The CDR3 here is CASSLDNQGANVLTF. CDR3 coding DNA: TGTGCCAGCAGCCTCGACAATCAAGGGGCCAACGTCCTGACTTTC.

This clone has only one observation. The V and J genes are TRBV2 and TRBJ1-5, with D possibly matching TRBD1 (6 bases). The ends were cut back, 5 bases at V and 6 bases at J, with 14 bases in the middle. Germline-derived CDR1 and CDR2 are SNHLY and FYNNEI. The CDR3 runs to 14 residues. CDR3 bases: TGTGCCAGCAGTAGCAGGGGCCTCGGTCAGCCCCAGCATTTT. The encoded protein is CASSSRGLGQPQHF.

The CDR3 nucleotides are TGTGCCAGTAGTATCGCCGGGACAGGGGCAATGGAGCAGTACTTC. It encodes CASSIAGTGAMEQYF. V usage is TRBV19 and J usage is TRBJ2-7; TRBD1 matches 10 bases. Losses at the gene ends were 3 bases for V and 7 bases for J; bases not matched to a gene: 9. Germline CDR1 is LNHDA and CDR2 is SQIVND (reference sequence). The CDR3 loop spans 15 amino acids.

The chain has TRBV5-1 and TRBJ2-7; D perhaps matches TRBD2 (6 bases). The CDR3 covers 15 residues. Germline CDR1 and CDR2: SGHRS and YFSETQ. The germline V and J ends were trimmed by 6 bases and 2 bases, with 18 bases remaining between them. CDR3: CASTPGVSSPYEQYF. The CDR3, as DNA: TGCGCCAGCACCCCGGGGGTCTCTTCCCCCTACGAGCAGTACTTC.

The rearrangement joins TRBV2 to TRBJ1-4, with D tentatively TRBD1 (6 bases). Between the trimmed V and J ends, which lost 4 bases and 7 bases, there was a span of 10 bases. Germline V gene data show CDR1 as SNHLY and CDR2 as FYNNEI. This CDR3 has 13 amino acids. CDR3 in amino acids: CASSGGGGEKLFF. In DNA form, the CDR3 reads TGTGCCAGCAGTGGAGGGGGTGGTGAAAAACTGTTTTTT.

This chain links TRBV19 with TRBJ2-5; TRBD1 agrees at 7 bases. Germline trimming cut 3 bases from V and 1 base from J; bases unmatched to any gene: 2. The CDR3 runs 14 residues. Looked up from germline, CDR1 is LNHDA and CDR2 is SQIVND (reference sequence). CDR3 protein: CASSISGGQETQYF. The CDR3 nucleotides are TGTGCCAGTAGTATTTCAGGGGGCCAAGAGACCCAGTACTTC.

V gene TRBV18 combines with J gene TRBJ1-2; 8 bases match TRBD1. The V segment lost 3 bases and the J segment 5 bases; nucleotides outside the gene matches: 8. CDR3 length equals 15 residues. Germline CDR1 reads KGHSH; CDR2 reads LQKENI. The CDR3 DNA follows: TGTGCCAGCTCACCTGATTCGACAGGGGAGTATGGCTACACCTTC. This translates into CASSPDSTGEYGYTF. Using reference TRBV18 and TRBJ1-2 for the parts outside the CDR3, the full variable domain is NAGVMQNPRHLVRRRGQEARLRCSPMKGHSHVYWYRQLPEEGLKFMVYLQKENIIDESGMPKERFSAEFPKEGPSILRIQQVVRGDSAAYFCASSPDSTGEYGYTFGSGTRLTVV.

As concerns this clone: Additional DNA sequences in this sample encode the identical CDR3. This chain links TRBV4-1 with TRBJ1-1; 9 positions agree with TRBD1. This CDR3 is built from 15 residues. The germline gives CDR1 MGHRA, CDR2 YSYEKL. V dropped 1 base and J dropped 1; count of bases not matched to a gene: 1. The CDR3 loop reads CASSQGDRENTEAFF. CDR3 nucleotides: TGCGCCAGCAGCCAAGGGGACAGGGAGAACACTGAAGCTTTCTTT.

The chain couples TRBV18 to TRBJ2-2; the D is unclear. The CDR3 has 15 residues. Germline CDR1 is KGHSH and CDR2 is LQKENI. Trimming shortened V by 3 bases and J by 1 base, and 9 bases separated the two germline ends. The CDR3 coding sequence is TGTGCCAGCTCACCTCCCCGGGTGAACACCGGGGAGCTGTTTTTT. It encodes CASSPPRVNTGELFF.

The chain joins TRBV4-3 to TRBJ2-7; 8 bases are shared with TRBD1. Germline loops: CDR1 LGHNA, CDR2 YSLEER. V was clipped by 3 bases and J by 6 bases; unmatched bases: 4. The CDR3 totals 13 residues. The CDR3 DNA reads TGCGCCAGCAGCCAGGGACAGGCGGGCGAGCAGTACTTC. It specifies CASSQGQAGEQYF.

This chain connects TRBV5-1 to TRBJ2-7, with a weak D call TRBD1 (5 bases). Germline-derived CDR1 and CDR2 are SGHRS and YFSETQ. The V end was cut by 0 bases, the J end by 6 bases, with 10 bases between. This CDR3 has 13 residues. The CDR3 reads CASSLETGTEQYF. As DNA, the CDR3 is TGCGCCAGCAGCTTGGAAACAGGAACCGAGCAGTACTTC.

This clone was recorded once. V is TRBV13 and J is TRBJ1-1, with TRBD1 matching over 7 bases. CDR1 is PRHDT, CDR2 FYEKMQ, per germline (reference sequence). V shed 3 bases and J 7 bases; nucleotides not matched to a gene: 14. The CDR3 runs to 16 residues. CDR3 in DNA: TGTGCCAGCAGCTTGGGCGAGGGGGCGCTGGGTAGTGAAGCTTTCTTT. Protein sequence: CASSLGEGALGSEAFF.